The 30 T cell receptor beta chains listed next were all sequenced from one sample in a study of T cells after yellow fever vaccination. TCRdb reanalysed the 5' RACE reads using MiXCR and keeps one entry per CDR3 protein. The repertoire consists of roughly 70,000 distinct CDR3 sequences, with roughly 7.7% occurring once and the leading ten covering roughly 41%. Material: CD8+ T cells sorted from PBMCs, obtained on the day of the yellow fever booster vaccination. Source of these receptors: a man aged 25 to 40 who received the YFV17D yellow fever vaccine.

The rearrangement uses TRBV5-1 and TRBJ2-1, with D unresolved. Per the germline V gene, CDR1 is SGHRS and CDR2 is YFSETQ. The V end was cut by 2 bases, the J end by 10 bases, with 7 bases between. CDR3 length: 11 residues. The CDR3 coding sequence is TGCGCCAGCAGCTTCGACTTGGAGCAGTTCTTC. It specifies CASSFDLEQFF.

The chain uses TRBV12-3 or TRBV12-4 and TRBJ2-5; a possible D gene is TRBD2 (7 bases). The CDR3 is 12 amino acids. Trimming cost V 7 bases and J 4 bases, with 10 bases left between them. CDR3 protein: CASKGGGETQYF. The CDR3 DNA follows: TGTGCCAGCAAAGGGGGGGGAGAGACCCAGTACTTC.

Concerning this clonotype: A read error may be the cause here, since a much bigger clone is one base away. In DNA form, the CDR3 reads TGCAGCGTTGAGGGAGGGAACAATGAGCAGTCCTTC. Translating gives CSVEGGNNEQSF. V usage is TRBV29-1 and J usage is TRBJ2-1, with 7 bases fitting TRBD2. In germline, CDR1 is SQVTM, CDR2 ANQGSEA. The CDR3 contains 12 residues.

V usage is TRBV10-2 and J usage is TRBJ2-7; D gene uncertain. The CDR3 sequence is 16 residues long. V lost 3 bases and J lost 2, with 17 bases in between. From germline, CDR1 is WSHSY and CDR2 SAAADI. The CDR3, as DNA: TGCGCCAGCAGTGATTACAGCTACGATCTCGCCTACGAGCAGTACTTC. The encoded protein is CASSDYSYDLAYEQYF.

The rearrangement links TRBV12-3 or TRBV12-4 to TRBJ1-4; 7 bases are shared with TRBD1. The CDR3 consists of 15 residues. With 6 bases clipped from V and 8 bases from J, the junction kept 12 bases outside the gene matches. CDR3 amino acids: CASSQRQGAFEKLFF. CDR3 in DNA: TGTGCCAGCAGCCAGAGACAGGGAGCATTCGAAAAACTGTTTTTT.

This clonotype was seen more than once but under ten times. CDR3 amino acids: CASSSGLAGGSWGNEQFF. The DNA for the CDR3 is TGTGCCAGCAGCTCCGGACTAGCGGGAGGGTCCTGGGGCAATGAGCAGTTCTTC. This sequence joins TRBV11-2 and TRBJ2-1; 15 bases line up with TRBD2. Per germline, CDR1 SGHAT and CDR2 FQNNGV. This CDR3 contains 18 residues. The V and J ends lost 4 bases and 6 bases, in that order; junction bases with no gene match: 10.

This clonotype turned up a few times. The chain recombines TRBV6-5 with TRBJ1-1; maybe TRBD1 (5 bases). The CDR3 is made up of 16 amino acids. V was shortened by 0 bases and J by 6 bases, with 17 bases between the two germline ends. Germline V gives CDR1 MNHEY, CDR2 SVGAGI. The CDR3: CASSYSTATGTSEAFF. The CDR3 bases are TGTGCCAGCAGTTACTCGACAGCCACAGGTACATCTGAAGCTTTCTTT.

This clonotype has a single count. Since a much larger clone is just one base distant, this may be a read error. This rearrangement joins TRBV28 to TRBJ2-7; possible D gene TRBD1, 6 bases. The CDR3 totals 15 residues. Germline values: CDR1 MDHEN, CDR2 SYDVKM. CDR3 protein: CASSSPGTRDYKQYF. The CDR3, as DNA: TGTGCCAGCAGTTCCCCAGGGACAAGAGACTACAAGCAGTACTTC. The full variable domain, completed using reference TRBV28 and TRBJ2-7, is DVKVTQSSRYLVKRTGEKVFLECVQDMDHENMFWYRQDPGLGLRLIYFSYDVKMKEKGDIPEGYSVSREKKERFSLILESASTNQTSMYLCASSSPGTRDYKQYFGPGTRLTVT.

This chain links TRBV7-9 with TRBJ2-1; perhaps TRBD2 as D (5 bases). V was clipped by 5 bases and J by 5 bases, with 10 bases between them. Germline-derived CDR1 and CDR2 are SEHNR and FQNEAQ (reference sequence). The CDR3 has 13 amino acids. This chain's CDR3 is CASSGSWDNEQFF. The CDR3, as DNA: TGTGCCAGCAGCGGGAGTTGGGACAATGAGCAGTTCTTC.

The CDR3 region has the DNA TGTGCCAGCAGCCCCCAGGGTTGGGGTCGGGAGACCCAGTACTTC. This sequence encodes CASSPQGWGRETQYF. The chain recombines TRBV7-2 with TRBJ2-5; TRBD1 is a possible D gene (5 bases). This CDR3 is built from 15 residues. Germline assignment: CDR1 SGHTA and CDR2 FQGNSA. Trimming took off 5 bases at V and 5 bases at J, with 18 bases between the two ends.

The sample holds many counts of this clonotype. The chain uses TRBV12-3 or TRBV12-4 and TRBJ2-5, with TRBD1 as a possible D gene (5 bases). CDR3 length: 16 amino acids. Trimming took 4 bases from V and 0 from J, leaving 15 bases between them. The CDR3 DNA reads TGTGCCAGCAGTTCACACTCAGGACATAACCAAGAGACCCAGTACTTC. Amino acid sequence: CASSSHSGHNQETQYF.

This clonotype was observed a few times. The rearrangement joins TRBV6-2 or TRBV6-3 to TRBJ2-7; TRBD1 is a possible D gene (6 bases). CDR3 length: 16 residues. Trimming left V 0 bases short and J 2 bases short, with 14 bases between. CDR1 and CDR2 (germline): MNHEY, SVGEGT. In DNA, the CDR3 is TGTGCCAGCAGTTACTCGATAGGTCAGGGGACCTACGAGCAGTACTTC. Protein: CASSYSIGQGTYEQYF.

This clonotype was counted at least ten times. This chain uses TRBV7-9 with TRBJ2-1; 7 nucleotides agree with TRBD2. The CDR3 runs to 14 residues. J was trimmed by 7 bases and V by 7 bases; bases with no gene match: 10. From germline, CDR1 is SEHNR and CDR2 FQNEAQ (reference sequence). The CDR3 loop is CASTPRGGLNEQFF. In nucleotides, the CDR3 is TGTGCCAGCACGCCGAGGGGAGGGCTAAATGAGCAGTTCTTC. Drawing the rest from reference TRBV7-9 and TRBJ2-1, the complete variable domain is DTGVSQNPRHKITKRGQNVTFRCDPISEHNRLYWYRQTLGQGPEFLTYFQNEAQLEKSRLLSDRFSAERPKGSFSTLEIQRTEQGDSAMYLCASTPRGGLNEQFFGPGTRLTVL.

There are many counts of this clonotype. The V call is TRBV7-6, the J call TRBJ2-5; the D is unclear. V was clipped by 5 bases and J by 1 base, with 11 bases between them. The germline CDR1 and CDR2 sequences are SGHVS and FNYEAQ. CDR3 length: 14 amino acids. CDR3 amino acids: CASSRVDFQETQYF. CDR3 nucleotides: TGTGCCAGCAGCAGGGTAGATTTCCAAGAGACCCAGTACTTC.

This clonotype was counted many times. CDR3 protein: CASKIALSTEAFF. The CDR3 DNA sequence: TGTGCCAGCAAAATTGCGTTGAGCACTGAAGCTTTCTTT. The chain joins TRBV6-1 to TRBJ1-1; no clear D. This CDR3 comprises 13 residues. Germline V gene lookup returns CDR1 MNHNS and CDR2 SASEGT. V lost 7 bases, J lost 4 bases, and 13 bases lay in between.

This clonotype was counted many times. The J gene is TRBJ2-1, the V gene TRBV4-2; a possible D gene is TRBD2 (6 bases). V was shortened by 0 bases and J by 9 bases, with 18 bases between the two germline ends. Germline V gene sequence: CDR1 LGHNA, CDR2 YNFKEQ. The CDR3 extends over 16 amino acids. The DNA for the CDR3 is TGTGCCAGCAGCCAAGAAACCAGTATGGGAGCGGGTGAGCAGTTCTTC. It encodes CASSQETSMGAGEQFF.

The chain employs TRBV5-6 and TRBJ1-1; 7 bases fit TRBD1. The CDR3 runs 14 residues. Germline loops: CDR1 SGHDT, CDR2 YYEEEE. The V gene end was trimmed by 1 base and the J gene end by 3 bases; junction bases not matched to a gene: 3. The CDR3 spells CASSLKGADTEAFF. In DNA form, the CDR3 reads TGTGCCAGCAGCTTGAAGGGGGCCGACACTGAAGCTTTCTTT.

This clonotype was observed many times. Here the CDR3 DNA reads TGTGCCATCAGTGGGGGACTAGCTGGGGAGACCCAGTACTTC. Translated, it gives CAISGGLAGETQYF. V and J are TRBV10-3 and TRBJ2-5, with 9 bases matching TRBD2. The junction had 5 bases not matched to a gene; V was cut back by 4 bases and J by 5 bases. The V gene's germline CDR1 is ENHRY and CDR2 SYGVKD. The CDR3 is 14 amino acids.

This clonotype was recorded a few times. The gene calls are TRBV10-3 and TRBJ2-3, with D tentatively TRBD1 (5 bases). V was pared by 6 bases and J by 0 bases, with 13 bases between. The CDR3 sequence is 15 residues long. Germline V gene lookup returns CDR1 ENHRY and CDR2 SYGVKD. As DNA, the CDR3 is TGTGCCATCAGAGGGGCTAGTTCCAGCACAGATACGCAGTATTTT. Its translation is CAIRGASSSTDTQYF.

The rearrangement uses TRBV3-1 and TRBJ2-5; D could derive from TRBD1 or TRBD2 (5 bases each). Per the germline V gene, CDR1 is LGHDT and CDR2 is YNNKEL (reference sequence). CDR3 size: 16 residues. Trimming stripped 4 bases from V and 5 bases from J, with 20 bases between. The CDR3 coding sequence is TGTGCCAGCAGCCCATTCTGGGACGGTTGCCATGAGACCCAGTACTTC. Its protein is CASSPFWDGCHETQYF.

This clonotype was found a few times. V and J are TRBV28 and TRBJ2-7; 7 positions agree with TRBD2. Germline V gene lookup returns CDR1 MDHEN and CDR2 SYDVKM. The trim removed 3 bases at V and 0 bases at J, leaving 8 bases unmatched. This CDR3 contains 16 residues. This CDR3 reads CASSFNQRESSYEQYF. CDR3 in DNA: TGTGCCAGCAGTTTCAACCAGCGGGAAAGCTCCTACGAGCAGTACTTC.

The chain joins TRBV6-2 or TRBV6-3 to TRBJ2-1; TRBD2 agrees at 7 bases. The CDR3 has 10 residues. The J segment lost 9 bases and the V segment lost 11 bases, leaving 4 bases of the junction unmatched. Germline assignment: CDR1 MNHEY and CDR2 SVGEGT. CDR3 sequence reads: CAVGGGEQFF. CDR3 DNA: TGTGCCGTCGGCGGGGGTGAGCAGTTCTTC.

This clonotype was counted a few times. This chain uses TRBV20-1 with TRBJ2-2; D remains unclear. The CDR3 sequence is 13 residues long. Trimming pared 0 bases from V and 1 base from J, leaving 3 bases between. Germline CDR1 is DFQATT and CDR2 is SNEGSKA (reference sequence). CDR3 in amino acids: CSAREGNTGELFF. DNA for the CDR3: TGCAGTGCTAGAGAGGGGAACACCGGGGAGCTGTTTTTT.

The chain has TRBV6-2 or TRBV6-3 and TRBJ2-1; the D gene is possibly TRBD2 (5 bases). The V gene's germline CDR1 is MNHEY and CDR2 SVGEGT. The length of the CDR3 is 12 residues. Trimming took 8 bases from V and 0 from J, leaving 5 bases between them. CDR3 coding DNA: TGTGCCAGCGGGAGCTCCTACAATGAGCAGTTCTTC. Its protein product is CASGSSYNEQFF.

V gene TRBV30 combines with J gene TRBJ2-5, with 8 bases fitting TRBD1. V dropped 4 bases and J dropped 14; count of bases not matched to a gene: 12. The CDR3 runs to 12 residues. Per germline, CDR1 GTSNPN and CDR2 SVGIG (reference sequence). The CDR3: CAWTGTGRDVYF. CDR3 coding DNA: TGTGCCTGGACTGGGACAGGCAGGGATGTCTACTTC.

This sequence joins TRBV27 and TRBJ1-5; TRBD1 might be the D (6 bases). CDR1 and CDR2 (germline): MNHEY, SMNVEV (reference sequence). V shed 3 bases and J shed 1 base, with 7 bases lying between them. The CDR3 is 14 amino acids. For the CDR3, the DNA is TGTGCCAGCAGTTTCGGGGGCAGCAATCAGCCCCAGCATTTT. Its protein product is CASSFGGSNQPQHF.

The CDR3 DNA reads as TGTGCCAGCTCACCACCGGCGGGAGGGCTGTACGAGCAGTACTTC. As protein: CASSPPAGGLYEQYF. The chain carries TRBV18 and TRBJ2-7; 9 nucleotides agree with TRBD2. Per the germline V gene, CDR1 is KGHSH and CDR2 is LQKENI. The ends lost 0 bases at V and 4 bases at J; junction bases unmatched: 4. This CDR3 region has 15 residues.

CDR3 in amino acids: CASSLGGRAVDEQYF. The CDR3 DNA reads TGTGCCAGCAGCTTGGGCGGGAGGGCCGTGGACGAGCAGTACTTC. This chain joins TRBV7-3 and TRBJ2-7, with TRBD2 identical over 9 bases. V gave up 3 bases and J gave up 5 bases; unmatched junction bases: 8. CDR1 and CDR2 (germline): SGHTA, FQGTGA. This CDR3 region has 15 residues.

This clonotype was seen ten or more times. In nucleotides, the CDR3 is TGCAGCGTTGACGGTTTAGGACTAGCGGAGACAACGCAGTATTTT. Its protein product is CSVDGLGLAETTQYF. The rearrangement links TRBV29-1 to TRBJ2-3, with TRBD2 matching over 10 bases. The CDR3 totals 15 residues. The V segment lost 3 bases and the J segment 9 bases; nucleotides outside the gene matches: 12. Germline V CDR1 and CDR2: SQVTM, ANQGSEA.

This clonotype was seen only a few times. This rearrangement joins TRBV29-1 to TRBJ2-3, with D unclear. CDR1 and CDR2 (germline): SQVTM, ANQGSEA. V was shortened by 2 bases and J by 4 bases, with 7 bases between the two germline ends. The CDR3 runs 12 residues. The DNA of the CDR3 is TGCAGCGTTGAATGGCGGTCAGATACGCAGTATTTT. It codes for CSVEWRSDTQYF.